Given below is one T cell receptor (beta chain) in context. These data are taken from a study of blood T cell repertoires in COVID-19. The overall study: The United States, Italy and Spain supplied acute and convalescent COVID-19 samples.

Study processing details: Reference gene primer amplification in the assay estimated nucleated cell counts. This table comes from immunoSEQ multiplex PCR, and its TCRdb copy is limited to in-frame clones, with some not included. D and trimming come from the DNA, and the V and J calls and clone size come from that table. The sample consists of roughly 390,000 clones, around 87% of them appearing once. The CDR3 runs to 14 residues. V was trimmed by 4 bases and J by 4 bases, leaving 11 bases between them. CDR1 MDHEN and CDR2 SYDVKM come from the germline V gene. The material sequenced was peripheral blood. This chain uses TRBV28 with TRBJ1-3, with D perhaps matching TRBD1 (5 bases). The source of this sequence is a woman aged 25 to 39 with COVID-19, enrolled during active disease. The CDR3 coding sequence is TGTGCCAGCAGTTGGGGCAGTCCCGGAAACACCATATATTTT. Its protein is CASSWGSPGNTIYF.